One and the same sample provided the 14 T cell receptor beta chains below, sequenced in a study of blood T cell repertoires in COVID-19. TCRdb's table, derived via immunoSEQ multiplex PCR, lists solely in-frame clones and lacks some. The sample shows roughly 100,000 clones, more than 75% of them seen only once. The material sequenced was peripheral blood. These receptors were obtained from a man aged 80 or over with acute or convalescent COVID-19.

This chain joins TRBV30 and TRBJ2-5, with D possibly TRBD2 on 6 matching bases. This CDR3 has 15 amino acids. Germline CDR1 reads GTSNPN; CDR2 reads SVGIG (reference sequence). The V end was cut by 2 bases, the J end by 5 bases, with 18 bases between. In nucleotides, the CDR3 is TGTGCCTGGAGTCTGGGCAGGGAAGGGAGGGAGACCCAGTACTTC. It specifies CAWSLGREGRETQYF. Filled out from reference TRBV30 and TRBJ2-5, the complete variable domain reads SQTIHQWPATLVQPVGSPLSLECTVEGTSNPNLYWYRQAAGRGLQLLFYSVGIGQISSEVPQNLSASRPQDRQFILSSKKLLLSDSGFYLCAWSLGREGRETQYFGPGTRLLVL.

Note on this clone: This specimen includes other DNA sequences encoding the same CDR3. This chain joins TRBV5-1 and TRBJ1-6; 10 nucleotides align to TRBD1. The germline CDR1 and CDR2 sequences are SGHRS and YFSETQ. The CDR3 contains 15 residues. V gave up 4 bases and J gave up 6 bases; unmatched junction bases: 4. CDR3 protein: CASSPRTGGNSPLHF. In nucleotides, the CDR3 is TGCGCCAGCAGCCCCCGGACAGGGGGTAATTCACCCCTCCACTTT.

The chain is built from TRBV5-1 and TRBJ2-1; 7 nucleotides agree with TRBD1. Germline CDR1 and CDR2: SGHRS and YFSETQ. With 4 bases clipped from V and 4 bases from J, the junction kept 2 bases outside the gene matches. The CDR3 is 13 residues long. CDR3 protein: CASSGTDYNEQFF. As DNA, the CDR3 is TGCGCCAGCAGCGGGACAGATTACAATGAGCAGTTCTTC. Drawing the rest from reference TRBV5-1 and TRBJ2-1, the complete variable domain is KAGVTQTPRYLIKTRGQQVTLSCSPISGHRSVSWYQQTPGQGLQFLFEYFSETQRNKGNFPGRFSGRQFSNSRSEMNVSTLELGDSALYLCASSGTDYNEQFFGPGTRLTVL.

J is TRBJ1-4 and V is TRBV5-1; a weak D match, TRBD1 (6 bases). The CDR3 consists of 15 residues. With 4 bases removed from V and 3 bases from J, the gap between germline ends came to 13 bases. The germline CDR1 and CDR2 sequences are SGHRS and YFSETQ. The CDR3 nucleotides are TGCGCCAGCAGCCTGGAGGGGGTTGCTAATGAAAAACTGTTTTTT. Protein sequence: CASSLEGVANEKLFF.

This clone was found once. V is TRBV6-4 and J is TRBJ2-2; TRBD1 agrees at 7 bases. Germline lookup yields CDR1 MRHNA and CDR2 SNTAGT. Unmatched junction bases numbered 2, after V lost 5 bases and J lost 2 bases. This CDR3 spans 14 amino acids. For the CDR3, the DNA is TGTGCCAGCAGTAGACAGGGAAACACCGGGGAGCTGTTTTTT. It translates to CASSRQGNTGELFF.

The table lists this clone with a few counts. The chain has TRBV7-8 and TRBJ1-5; D unresolved. The germline V gene has CDR1 SGHVS and CDR2 FQNEAQ. The CDR3 runs 15 residues. With 5 bases removed from V and 6 bases from J, the gap between germline ends came to 17 bases. CDR3 in DNA: TGTGCCAGCAGCCCCAGGACTGCAGAGGGTCAGCCCCAGCATTTT. Amino acid sequence: CASSPRTAEGQPQHF.

The chain joins TRBV24-1 to TRBJ1-5; D not certain. Germline CDR1 is KGHDR and CDR2 is SFDVKD. V was pared by 4 bases and J by 7 bases, with 10 bases between. CDR3 length: 13 amino acids. As DNA, the CDR3 is TGTGCCACCAGTGAGGTCGGGGTCCAGCCCCAGCATTTT. It codes for CATSEVGVQPQHF.

In its sample, this clone was seen once. The DNA for the CDR3 is TGTGCCACCATGAGCGGGGGCTCTGGGGCCAACGTCCTGACTTTC. This translates into CATMSGGSGANVLTF. The rearrangement links TRBV24-1 to TRBJ2-6, with TRBD2 identical over 8 bases. Germline V gives CDR1 KGHDR, CDR2 SFDVKD. Trimming at V came to 8 bases and at J to 0 bases, leaving 2 bases not matched to a gene. This CDR3 has 15 residues.

This clone showed up just once. This chain connects TRBV6-5 to TRBJ1-5; 7 bases line up with TRBD1. Germline loops: CDR1 MNHEY, CDR2 SVGAGI. V shed 6 bases and J 0 bases; nucleotides not matched to a gene: 5. The CDR3 runs 15 residues. Written as DNA, the CDR3 is TGTGCCAGCAGGCTTGGGACAGATAGCAATCAGCCCCAGCATTTT. This codes for CASRLGTDSNQPQHF.

This clone occurred a few times. The V gene is TRBV18, the J gene TRBJ1-1, with no clear D. In germline, CDR1 is KGHSH, CDR2 LQKENI. This CDR3 is 13 amino acids long. The germline V and J ends were trimmed by 2 bases and 1 base, with 5 bases remaining between them. CDR3 amino acids: CASSPAQNTEAFF. The CDR3 DNA sequence: TGTGCCAGCTCACCAGCACAGAACACTGAAGCTTTCTTT.

The chain has TRBV20-1 and TRBJ2-1, with D possibly matching TRBD2 (5 bases). The CDR3 runs to 11 residues. CDR1 and CDR2 from the germline V gene are DFQATT and SNEGSKA (reference sequence). V was cut by 5 bases and J by 6 bases, with 8 bases left in between. The CDR3 sequence: CSAPSGNEQFF. The CDR3 DNA follows: TGCAGTGCTCCAAGCGGCAATGAGCAGTTCTTC.

V and J are TRBV5-1 and TRBJ2-3; D uncertain. The CDR3 spans 14 residues. Germline loops: CDR1 SGHRS, CDR2 YFSETQ. The V end was cut by 0 bases, the J end by 1 base, with 6 bases between. The CDR3 region has the DNA TGCGCCAGCAGCTTGGGACACCGCACAGATACGCAGTATTTT. It codes for CASSLGHRTDTQYF. Filled out from reference TRBV5-1 and TRBJ2-3, the complete variable domain reads KAGVTQTPRYLIKTRGQQVTLSCSPISGHRSVSWYQQTPGQGLQFLFEYFSETQRNKGNFPGRFSGRQFSNSRSEMNVSTLELGDSALYLCASSLGHRTDTQYFGPGTRLTVL.

CDR3 sequence reads: CASNIDREWEQYF. CDR3 bases: TGTGCCAGCAATATTGACAGGGAGTGGGAGCAGTACTTC. The chain combines TRBV6-5 with TRBJ2-7; 7 positions agree with TRBD1. The length of the CDR3 is 13 residues. Trimming cost V 7 bases and J 7 bases; bases outside gene matches: 10. In germline, CDR1 is MNHEY, CDR2 SVGAGI.

In DNA form, the CDR3 reads TGTGCCAGCAGCTTGGACGTAGGGAGCGCCGGGGAGCTGTTTTTT. Translating it yields CASSLDVGSAGELFF. The rearrangement joins TRBV7-9 to TRBJ2-2; D possibly corresponds to TRBD2 (5 bases). From germline, CDR1 is SEHNR and CDR2 FQNEAQ (reference sequence). This CDR3 has 15 amino acids. Between the trimmed V and J ends, which lost 3 bases and 6 bases, there was a span of 14 bases. The whole variable domain, filled in from reference TRBV7-9 and TRBJ2-2, reads DTGVSQNPRHKITKRGQNVTFRCDPISEHNRLYWYRQTLGQGPEFLTYFQNEAQLEKSRLLSDRFSAERPKGSFSTLEIQRTEQGDSAMYLCASSLDVGSAGELFFGEGSRLTVL.